The 15 T cell receptor beta chains given below trace back to one sample, sequenced in a study of blood T cell repertoires in COVID-19. Only in-frame clones appear in the TCRdb table, and some are missing; sequencing was by immunoSEQ multiplex PCR. The sample carries a few hundred thousand clones, over 75% recorded once. Sequencing was performed on PBMCs or T cells enriched from blood (not recorded which). These receptors were taken from a woman between 18 and 30 years old who had been exposed to COVID-19.

In DNA, the CDR3 is TGTGCCAGCAGCCACCCCCCAGTCGAGCAGTACTTC. Protein sequence: CASSHPPVEQYF. V usage is TRBV5-5 and J usage is TRBJ2-7; D gene uncertain. CDR1 and CDR2 from the germline V gene are SGHKS and YYEKEE (reference sequence). With 4 bases removed from V and 6 bases from J, the gap between germline ends came to 11 bases. The CDR3 is 12 residues long.

This chain uses TRBV5-4 with TRBJ1-3; TRBD1 might be the D (5 bases). The CDR3 sequence is 15 residues long. V gave up 5 bases and J gave up 0 bases, with 12 bases separating them. Germline assignment: CDR1 SGHNT and CDR2 YYREEE (reference sequence). CDR3 DNA sequence: TGTGCCAGCAGTCTTGACAGTTTCTCTGGAAACACCATATATTTT. As protein: CASSLDSFSGNTIYF.

The J gene is TRBJ2-7, the V gene TRBV7-9; 8 bases align to TRBD1. CDR1 SEHNR and CDR2 FQNEAQ come from the germline V gene (reference sequence). Unmatched junction bases numbered 4, after V lost 6 bases and J lost 0 bases. The CDR3 sequence is 14 residues long. The CDR3 here is CASRTGASSYEQYF. The CDR3 bases are TGTGCCAGCAGGACAGGGGCGAGCTCCTACGAGCAGTACTTC.

The chain couples TRBV3-1 (or the pseudogene TRBV3-2) to TRBJ1-1, with 8 bases matching TRBD1. The length of the CDR3 is 13 residues. Looked up from germline, CDR1 is LGHDT and CDR2 is YNNKEL (reference sequence). V gave up 8 bases and J gave up 10 bases; unmatched junction bases: 12. This CDR3 reads CASEYRGGTAAFF. Here the CDR3 DNA reads TGTGCCAGCGAGTACAGGGGGGGTACCGCAGCTTTCTTT.

The gene calls are TRBV10-3 and TRBJ2-1; weak D call: TRBD2 (6 bases). Germline CDR1 reads ENHRY; CDR2 reads SYGVKD. The CDR3 is 13 amino acids. V was pared by 7 bases and J by 5 bases, with 12 bases between. The CDR3 nucleotides are TGTGCCATCAAGGGGCGGGATAACAATGAGCAGTTCTTC. It yields the protein CAIKGRDNNEQFF.

The chain combines TRBV15 with TRBJ1-2; D not certain. Trimming took off 0 bases at V and 8 bases at J, with 10 bases between the two ends. The CDR3 spans 13 residues. Germline V gene sequence: CDR1 LNHNV, CDR2 YYDKDF (reference sequence). CDR3 DNA sequence: TGTGCCACCAGCAGAGATGAGGGTTGGGGCTACACCTTC. This encodes CATSRDEGWGYTF.

The V call is TRBV13, the J call TRBJ1-1, with D hard to call. Germline CDR1 PRHDT, CDR2 FYEKMQ (reference sequence). Trimming stripped 0 bases from V and 12 bases from J, with 23 bases between. This CDR3 is built from 16 residues. The CDR3 region is CASSLGQKRVTGNPFF. The CDR3 DNA is TGTGCCAGCAGCTTAGGCCAAAAGCGGGTCACCGGGAATCCTTTCTTT.

This clone was seen a single time. Other DNA sequences from this sample encode an identical CDR3 as well. The V gene is TRBV7-9, the J gene TRBJ1-6; TRBD1 is a possible D gene (6 bases). The V gene's germline CDR1 is SEHNR and CDR2 FQNEAQ (reference sequence). The CDR3 contains 14 residues. Trimming removed 0 bases at V and 7 bases at J, with 7 bases between. The CDR3 reads CASSLAQGNSPLHF. The CDR3 nucleotides read TGTGCCAGCAGCTTAGCACAGGGCAATTCACCCCTCCACTTT.

This chain uses TRBV3-1 (or the pseudogene TRBV3-2) with TRBJ2-4, with D possibly TRBD1 on 5 matching bases. V lost 0 bases and J 9 bases, leaving 21 bases between the germline ends. The CDR3 spans 17 residues. In germline, CDR1 is LGHDT, CDR2 YNNKEL (reference sequence). DNA of the CDR3: TGTGCCAGCAGCCAAGATCGAGGCAGGGTCAGTCATGGCATTCAGTACTTC. Protein sequence: CASSQDRGRVSHGIQYF.

DNA for the CDR3: TGTGCCAGCAGCTCCCTCGGGACAAGCAATCAGCCCCAGCATTTT. Residues: CASSSLGTSNQPQHF. The chain couples TRBV5-6 to TRBJ1-5; a weak D match, TRBD1 (6 bases). The CDR3 totals 15 residues. Germline CDR1 SGHDT, CDR2 YYEEEE. V was pared by 3 bases and J by 1 base, with 11 bases between.

This chain joins TRBV10-2 and TRBJ2-3; TRBD2 matches 7 bases. CDR1 and CDR2 (germline): WSHSY, SAAADI. Trimming took 3 bases from V and 2 from J; bases not matched to a gene: 5. The CDR3 spans 15 residues. CDR3 DNA: TGCGCCAGCAGTGACTCGACTAGCCCCACAGATACGCAGTATTTT. Translated: CASSDSTSPTDTQYF.

This clone has just a few counts. The rearrangement uses TRBV14 and TRBJ2-4; the match to TRBD1 covers 9 bases. After removal of 4 bases from V and 8 bases from J, the junction contained 9 bases not matched to a gene. The CDR3 is 15 amino acids. The germline V gene encodes CDR1 SGHDN and CDR2 FVKESK. The CDR3 DNA sequence: TGTGCCAGCAGCCGAGCCGGGACAGGGTGGGACATTCAGTACTTC. Amino acid sequence: CASSRAGTGWDIQYF.

The chain employs TRBV4-2 and TRBJ2-1, with TRBD2 identical over 11 bases. The germline gives CDR1 LGHNA, CDR2 YNFKEQ. Trimming at V came to 5 bases and at J to 5 bases, leaving 8 bases not matched to a gene. The CDR3 is 16 amino acids. CDR3 in amino acids: CASSTSGRGGDNEQFF. CDR3 DNA sequence: TGTGCCAGCAGCACTAGCGGGAGAGGGGGAGACAATGAGCAGTTCTTC.

This chain uses TRBV28 with TRBJ1-1; 7 bases are a match to TRBD1. CDR1 is MDHEN, CDR2 SYDVKM, per germline. The V and J ends lost 6 bases and 0 bases, in that order; junction bases with no gene match: 4. The CDR3 loop spans 14 amino acids. The CDR3 is CASSHRGMNTEAFF. In DNA form, the CDR3 reads TGTGCCAGCAGCCACAGGGGCATGAACACTGAAGCTTTCTTT.

The rearrangement joins TRBV28 to TRBJ2-7; 9 bases agree with TRBD1. CDR3 length equals 14 residues. Looked up from germline, CDR1 is MDHEN and CDR2 is SYDVKM. The junction had 7 bases not matched to a gene; V was cut back by 7 bases and J by 3 bases. Written as DNA, the CDR3 is TGTGCCAGCACCAAACCGGGACAGGGCTACGAGCAGTACTTC. Translated: CASTKPGQGYEQYF.